This TCR beta chain was captured in a study of CD8+ T cells in alopecia areata. Germline loops: CDR1 SQVTM, CDR2 ANQGSEA. V lost 6 bases to trimming and J lost 6 bases; unmatched junction nucleotides: 10. This CDR3 has 13 residues. Once RNA had been extracted, it was reverse transcribed into cDNA to act as the sequencing template. Generated by immunoSEQ multiplex PCR, the TCRdb table keeps only in-frame clones and is missing some. The sample includes 150,000 to 200,000 clones, around 55% of them seen just once. This chain links TRBV29-1 with TRBJ1-1; 7 bases agree with TRBD1. The specimen was CD4+ T cells sorted from blood. The clonotype comes from a human donor in good health. This chain's CDR3 is CSVRRVQGAEAFF. DNA for the CDR3: TGCAGCGTCCGCCGGGTCCAGGGGGCTGAAGCTTTCTTT.